These 3 T cell receptor beta chains originate from one sample sequenced in a study of blood T cell repertoires in COVID-19. TCRdb keeps only in-frame clones here, not all; method: immunoSEQ multiplex PCR. The sample yields roughly 91,000 clones, less than 85% seen once. Sequenced material: peripheral blood. The receptors derive from a man in his 70s with acute or convalescent COVID-19.

V usage is TRBV6-6 and J usage is TRBJ2-5, with 10 bases aligning to TRBD1. After removal of 5 bases from V and 0 bases from J, the junction contained 6 bases not matched to a gene. CDR1 is MNHNY, CDR2 SVGAGI, per germline (reference sequence). The CDR3 length is 16 residues. The CDR3 loop is CASSRTGGRYQETQYF. CDR3 nucleotides: TGTGCCAGCAGTAGGACAGGGGGGAGGTACCAAGAGACCCAGTACTTC.

The CDR3 here is CATQVNTGELFF. CDR3 nucleotide sequence: TGTGCCACCCAGGTGAACACCGGGGAGCTGTTTTTT. The rearrangement links TRBV6-5 to TRBJ2-2; no reliable D call. Trimming removed 10 bases from V and 1 base from J, with 7 bases in between. Germline V CDR1 and CDR2: MNHEY, SVGAGI. This CDR3 has 12 residues.

The chain is built from TRBV6-1 and TRBJ2-3; D may be TRBD2 (6 bases). The CDR3 runs to 16 residues. V was clipped by 4 bases and J by 2 bases, with 16 bases between them. CDR1 and CDR2 (germline): MNHNS, SASEGT. This CDR3 reads CASSVLVGGTTDTQYF. The CDR3 bases are TGTGCCAGCAGTGTCCTAGTGGGGGGAACCACAGATACGCAGTATTTT.